What follows are 8 T cell receptor beta chains derived from one specimen sequenced in a study of cytomegalovirus exposure and HLA in healthy donors. The PCR ran on 60 Vbeta and 13 Jbeta primers. Clones were read by immunoSEQ multiplex PCR, and TCRdb kept only the in-frame ones, dropping some. Of some 150,000 clones detected, 77% appear once; the ten largest clones hold nearly 4%. The sequencing sample was made of PBMCs. The source of these receptors is a male donor in good health and CMV-seronegative.

The chain uses TRBV6-5 and TRBJ1-1; weak D call: TRBD1 (5 bases). Germline CDR1 MNHEY, CDR2 SVGAGI. V dropped 6 bases and J dropped 0 bases, with 11 bases sitting between them. CDR3 length equals 14 residues. In DNA form, the CDR3 reads TGTGCCAGCAGCAGGGCGTACATGAACACTGAAGCTTTCTTT. It translates to CASSRAYMNTEAFF.

The chain couples TRBV5-4 to TRBJ1-3, with 8 bases matching TRBD1. Per the germline V gene, CDR1 is SGHNT and CDR2 is YYREEE (reference sequence). There are 16 residues in the CDR3. V gave up 2 bases and J gave up 2 bases; unmatched junction bases: 6. CDR3 sequence: CASSFAQGAPGNTIYF. The DNA of the CDR3 is TGTGCCAGCAGCTTCGCGCAGGGGGCGCCTGGAAACACCATATATTTT.

The chain links TRBV7-3 to TRBJ2-1; D possibly corresponds to TRBD2 (6 bases). V was clipped by 3 bases and J by 2 bases, with 14 bases between them. The V gene's germline CDR1 is SGHTA and CDR2 FQGTGA. The CDR3 contains 16 residues. In nucleotides, the CDR3 is TGTGCCAGCAGCTTTCAAATAGCGGAAGCCTACAATGAGCAGTTCTTC. Translating it yields CASSFQIAEAYNEQFF. The full variable domain, completed using reference TRBV7-3 and TRBJ2-1, is GAGVSQTPSNKVTEKGKYVELRCDPISGHTALYWYRQSLGQGPEFLIYFQGTGAADDSGLPNDRFFAVRPEGSVSTLKIQRTERGDSAVYLCASSFQIAEAYNEQFFGPGTRLTVL.

This clone occurred a few times. This chain joins TRBV6-1 and TRBJ1-4, with a tentative D call TRBD1 (5 bases). The CDR3 totals 15 residues. The germline V gene encodes CDR1 MNHNS and CDR2 SASEGT. V was cut by 4 bases and J by 6 bases, with 15 bases left in between. The CDR3 DNA reads as TGTGCCAGCAGTGGCGCTACAGGATCCTATGAAAAACTGTTTTTT. Translated: CASSGATGSYEKLFF.

This clone was observed once. The chain joins TRBV7-3 to TRBJ1-6; weak D call: TRBD1 (5 bases). Trimming left V 4 bases short and J 8 bases short, with 9 bases between. This CDR3 has 13 amino acids. The germline CDR1 and CDR2 sequences are SGHTA and FQGTGA. Written as DNA, the CDR3 is TGTGCCAGCAGCTACGACAGCTATTCACCCCTCCACTTT. Translating gives CASSYDSYSPLHF.

The chain recombines TRBV5-1 with TRBJ1-4, with 11 nucleotides matching TRBD1. CDR1 is SGHRS, CDR2 YFSETQ, per germline. The V segment lost 4 bases and the J segment 7 bases; nucleotides outside the gene matches: 9. The CDR3 is made up of 16 amino acids. The CDR3 loop reads CASSTGTGGSGEKLFF. CDR3 DNA sequence: TGCGCCAGCAGCACCGGGACAGGGGGTTCGGGTGAAAAACTGTTTTTT.

The gene calls are TRBV7-9 and TRBJ1-4, with unresolved D. The V and J ends lost 5 bases and 0 bases respectively, with 10 bases between them. The CDR3 runs to 15 residues. CDR1 and CDR2 (germline): SEHNR, FQNEAQ (reference sequence). The CDR3 nucleotides are TGTGCCAGCAGCCAAACTGAAACAACTAATGAAAAACTGTTTTTT. This encodes CASSQTETTNEKLFF.

The chain carries TRBV10-3 and TRBJ2-7; 9 bases map to TRBD1. This CDR3 is 16 amino acids long. V gave up 0 bases and J gave up 2 bases; unmatched junction bases: 5. In germline, CDR1 is ENHRY, CDR2 SYGVKD. CDR3 amino acids: CAISESGQGSPYEQYF. The DNA of the CDR3 is TGTGCCATCAGTGAGTCCGGACAGGGGAGTCCCTACGAGCAGTACTTC.